The sequence of this T cell receptor beta chain was determined in a study of chemoradiotherapy in HPV16-positive cancers. After removal of 5 bases from V and 3 bases from J, the junction contained 9 bases not matched to a gene. The CDR3 sequence is 15 residues long. Per germline, CDR1 KGHSH and CDR2 LQKENI. Assay: immunoSEQ multiplex PCR; the TCRdb copy retains only in-frame clones and omits some. The sample yields about 12,000 clones, roughly 71% seen once. This clone was observed a handful of times. Sampling was conducted from a patient who underwent chemoradiotherapy. The rearrangement links TRBV18 to TRBJ2-5; TRBD1 aligns across 7 bases. The TCR comes from a human donor with HPV-associated anogenital cancer. In DNA form, the CDR3 reads TGTGCCAGCTCAAGAGGGGGCGCAGGCAAAGAGACCCAGTACTTC. Its translation is CASSRGGAGKETQYF.